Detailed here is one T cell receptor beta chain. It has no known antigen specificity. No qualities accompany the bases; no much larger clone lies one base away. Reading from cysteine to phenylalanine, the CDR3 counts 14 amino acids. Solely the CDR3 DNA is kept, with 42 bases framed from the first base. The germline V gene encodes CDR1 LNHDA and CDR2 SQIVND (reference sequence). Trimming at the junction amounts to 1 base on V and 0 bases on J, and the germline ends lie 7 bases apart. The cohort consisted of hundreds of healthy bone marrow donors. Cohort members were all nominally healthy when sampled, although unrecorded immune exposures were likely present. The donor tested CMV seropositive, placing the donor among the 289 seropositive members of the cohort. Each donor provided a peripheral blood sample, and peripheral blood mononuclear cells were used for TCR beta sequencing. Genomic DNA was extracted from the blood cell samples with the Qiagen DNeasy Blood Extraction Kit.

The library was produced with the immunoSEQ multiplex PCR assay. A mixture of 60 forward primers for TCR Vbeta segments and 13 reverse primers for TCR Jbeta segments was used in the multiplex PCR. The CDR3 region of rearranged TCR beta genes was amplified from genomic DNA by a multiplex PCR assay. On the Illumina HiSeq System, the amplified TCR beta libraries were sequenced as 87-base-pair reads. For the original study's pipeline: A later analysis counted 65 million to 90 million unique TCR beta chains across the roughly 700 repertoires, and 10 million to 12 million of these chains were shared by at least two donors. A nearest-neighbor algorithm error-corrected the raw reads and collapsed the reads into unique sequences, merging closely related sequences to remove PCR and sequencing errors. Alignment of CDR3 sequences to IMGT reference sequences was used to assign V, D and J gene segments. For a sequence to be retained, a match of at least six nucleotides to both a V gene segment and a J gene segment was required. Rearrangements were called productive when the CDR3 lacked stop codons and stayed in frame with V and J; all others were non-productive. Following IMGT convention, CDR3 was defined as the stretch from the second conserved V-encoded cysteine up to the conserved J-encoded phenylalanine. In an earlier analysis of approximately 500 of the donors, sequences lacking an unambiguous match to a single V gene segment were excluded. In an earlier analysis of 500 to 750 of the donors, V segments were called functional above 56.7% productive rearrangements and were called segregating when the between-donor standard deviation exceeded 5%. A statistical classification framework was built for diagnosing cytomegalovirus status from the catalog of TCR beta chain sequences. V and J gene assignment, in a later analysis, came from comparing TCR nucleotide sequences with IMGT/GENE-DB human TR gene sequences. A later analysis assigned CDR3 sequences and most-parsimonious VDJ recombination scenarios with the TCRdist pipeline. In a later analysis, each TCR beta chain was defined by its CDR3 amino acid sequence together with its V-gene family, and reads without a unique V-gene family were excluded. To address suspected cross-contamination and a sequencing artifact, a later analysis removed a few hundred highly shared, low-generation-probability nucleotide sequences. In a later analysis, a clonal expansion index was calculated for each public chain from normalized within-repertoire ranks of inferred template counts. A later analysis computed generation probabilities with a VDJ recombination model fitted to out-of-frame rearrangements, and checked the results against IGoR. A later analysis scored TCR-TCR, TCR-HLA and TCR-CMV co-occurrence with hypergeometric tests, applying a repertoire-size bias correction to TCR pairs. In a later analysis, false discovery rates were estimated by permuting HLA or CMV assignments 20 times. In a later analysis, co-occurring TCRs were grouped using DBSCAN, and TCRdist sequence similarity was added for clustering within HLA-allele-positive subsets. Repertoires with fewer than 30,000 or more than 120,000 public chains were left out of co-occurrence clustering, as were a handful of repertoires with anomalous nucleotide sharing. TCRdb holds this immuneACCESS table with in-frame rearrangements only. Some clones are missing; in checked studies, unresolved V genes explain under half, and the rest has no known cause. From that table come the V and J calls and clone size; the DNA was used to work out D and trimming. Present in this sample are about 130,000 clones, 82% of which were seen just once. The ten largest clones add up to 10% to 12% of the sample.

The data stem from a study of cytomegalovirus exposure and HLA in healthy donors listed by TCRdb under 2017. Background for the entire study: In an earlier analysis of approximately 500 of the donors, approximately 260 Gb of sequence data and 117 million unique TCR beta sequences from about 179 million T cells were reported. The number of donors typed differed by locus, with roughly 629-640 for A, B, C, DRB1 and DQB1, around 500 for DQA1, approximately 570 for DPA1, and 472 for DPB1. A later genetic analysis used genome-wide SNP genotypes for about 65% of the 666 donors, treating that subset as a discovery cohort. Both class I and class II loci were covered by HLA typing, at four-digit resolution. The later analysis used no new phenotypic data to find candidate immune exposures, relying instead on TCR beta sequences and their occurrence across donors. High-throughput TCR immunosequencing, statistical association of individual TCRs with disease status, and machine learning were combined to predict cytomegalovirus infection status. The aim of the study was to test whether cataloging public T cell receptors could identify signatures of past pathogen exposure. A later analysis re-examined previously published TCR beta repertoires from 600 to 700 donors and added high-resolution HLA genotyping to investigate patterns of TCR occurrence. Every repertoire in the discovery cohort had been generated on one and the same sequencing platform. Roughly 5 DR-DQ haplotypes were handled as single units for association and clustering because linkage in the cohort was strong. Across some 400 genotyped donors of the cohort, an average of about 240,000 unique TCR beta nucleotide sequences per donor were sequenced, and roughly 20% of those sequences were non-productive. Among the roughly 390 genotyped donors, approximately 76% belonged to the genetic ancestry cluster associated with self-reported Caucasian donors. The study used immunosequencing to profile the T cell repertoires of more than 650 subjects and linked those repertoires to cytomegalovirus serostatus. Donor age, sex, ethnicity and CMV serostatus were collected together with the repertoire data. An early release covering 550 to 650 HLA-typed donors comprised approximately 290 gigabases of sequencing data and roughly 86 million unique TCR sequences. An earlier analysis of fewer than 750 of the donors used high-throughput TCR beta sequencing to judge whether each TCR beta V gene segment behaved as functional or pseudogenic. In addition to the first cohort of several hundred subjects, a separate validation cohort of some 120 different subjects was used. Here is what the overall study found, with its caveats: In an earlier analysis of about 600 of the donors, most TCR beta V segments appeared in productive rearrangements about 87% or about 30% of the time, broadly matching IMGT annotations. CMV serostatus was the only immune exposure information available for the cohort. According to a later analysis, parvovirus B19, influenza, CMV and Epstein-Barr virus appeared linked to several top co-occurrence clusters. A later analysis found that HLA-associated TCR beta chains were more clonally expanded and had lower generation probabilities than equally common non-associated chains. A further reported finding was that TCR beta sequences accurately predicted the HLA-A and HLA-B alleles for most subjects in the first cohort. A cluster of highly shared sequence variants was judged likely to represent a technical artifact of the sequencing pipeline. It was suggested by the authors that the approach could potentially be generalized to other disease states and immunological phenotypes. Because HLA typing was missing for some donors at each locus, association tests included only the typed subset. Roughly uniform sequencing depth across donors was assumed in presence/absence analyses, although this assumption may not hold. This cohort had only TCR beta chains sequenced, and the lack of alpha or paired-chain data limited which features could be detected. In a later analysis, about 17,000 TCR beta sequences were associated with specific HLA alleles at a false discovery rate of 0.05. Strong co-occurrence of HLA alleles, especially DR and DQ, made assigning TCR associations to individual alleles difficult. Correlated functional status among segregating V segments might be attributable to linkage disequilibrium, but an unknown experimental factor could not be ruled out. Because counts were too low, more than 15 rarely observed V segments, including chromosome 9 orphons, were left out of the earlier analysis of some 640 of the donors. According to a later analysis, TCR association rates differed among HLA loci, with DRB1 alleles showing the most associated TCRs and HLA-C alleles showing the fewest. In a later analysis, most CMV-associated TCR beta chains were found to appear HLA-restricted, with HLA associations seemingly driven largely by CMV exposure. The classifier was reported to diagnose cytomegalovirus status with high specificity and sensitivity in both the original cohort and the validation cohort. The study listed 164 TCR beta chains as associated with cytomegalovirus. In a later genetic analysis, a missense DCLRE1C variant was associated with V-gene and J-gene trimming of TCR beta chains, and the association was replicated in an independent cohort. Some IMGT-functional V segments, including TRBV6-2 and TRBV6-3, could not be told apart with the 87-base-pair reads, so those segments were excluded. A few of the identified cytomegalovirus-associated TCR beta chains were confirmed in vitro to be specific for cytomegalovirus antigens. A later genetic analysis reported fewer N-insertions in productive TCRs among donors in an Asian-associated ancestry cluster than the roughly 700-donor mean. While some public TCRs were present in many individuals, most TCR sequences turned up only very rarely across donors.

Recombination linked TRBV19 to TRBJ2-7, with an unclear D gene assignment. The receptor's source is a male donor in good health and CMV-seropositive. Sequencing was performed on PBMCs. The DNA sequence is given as TGTGCCAGTAGTATAGGAGGAAACTCCTACGAGCAGTACTTC. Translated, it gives CASSIGGNSYEQYF.